This T cell receptor (beta chain) is from a study of PD-1 blockade in classical Hodgkin lymphoma. Across the whole study: Patients got intravenous nivolumab 3 mg/kg every 2 weeks.

The time point is: cycle 4 day 1 (C4D1), after more than five weeks of nivolumab. The patients all showed relapse after autologous stem cell transplantation, while their brentuximab vedotin exposure varied. Regarding the study as a whole: Undefined causes, possibly disease activity or prior therapy, underlie the repertoire differences.

Germline values: CDR1 SGHVS, CDR2 FQNEAQ. This CDR3 contains 14 residues. The V gene end was trimmed by 4 bases and the J gene end by 5 bases; junction bases not matched to a gene: 6. This clone occurred a few times. Its antigen is still unknown. Some clones are missing from TCRdb's copy, which holds only in-frame ones; the method was immunoSEQ multiplex PCR. Of about 4,600 clones detected, about 64% appear once; the ten largest clones hold 25% to 30%. The source material was peripheral blood mononuclear cells (PBMCs), sampled before the fourth cycle of nivolumab. The rearrangement joins TRBV7-8 to TRBJ2-7, with TRBD1 identical over 9 bases. The clonotype was recovered from a human donor with classical Hodgkin lymphoma. The CDR3 loop is CASSWTQGADEQYF. The CDR3 DNA reads as TGTGCCAGCAGCTGGACACAGGGGGCGGACGAGCAGTACTTC.